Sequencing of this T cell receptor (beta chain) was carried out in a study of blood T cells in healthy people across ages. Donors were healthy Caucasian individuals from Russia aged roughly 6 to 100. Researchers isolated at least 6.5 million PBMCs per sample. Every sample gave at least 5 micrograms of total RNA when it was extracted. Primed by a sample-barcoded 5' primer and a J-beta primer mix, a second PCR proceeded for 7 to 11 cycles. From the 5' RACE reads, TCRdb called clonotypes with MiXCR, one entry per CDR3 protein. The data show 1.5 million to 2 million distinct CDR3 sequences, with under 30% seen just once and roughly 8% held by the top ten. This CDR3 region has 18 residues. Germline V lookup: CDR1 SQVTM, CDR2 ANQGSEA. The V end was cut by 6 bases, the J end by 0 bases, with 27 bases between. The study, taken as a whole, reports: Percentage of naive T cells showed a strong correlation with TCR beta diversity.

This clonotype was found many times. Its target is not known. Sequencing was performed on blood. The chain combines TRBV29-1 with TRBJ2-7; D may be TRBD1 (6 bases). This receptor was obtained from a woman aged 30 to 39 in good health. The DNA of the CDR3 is TGCAGCGTCTCTCTCCGCCCGGGACACGAGACCCTCTCCTACGAGCAGTACTTC. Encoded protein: CSVSLRPGHETLSYEQYF.